This T cell receptor beta chain was observed in a study of CXCR3-negative and CXCR3-positive naive CD8 T cells. Overall study: With about 1.5 +/- 0.3 million reads per library, the TRB reads numbered 120 million to 150 million in total.

5' RACE with UMI labels generated the TRB cDNA libraries. TCRdb re-called the 5' RACE reads and gives one entry per CDR3 protein, without DNA. The table lists more than 80,000 distinct CDR3 sequences. CDR1 SEHNR and CDR2 FQNEAQ come from the germline V gene (reference sequence). CDR3 size: 14 residues. General study results and limits: Naive cells that were CXCR3-positive had more hydrophobic TRB CDR3s (compared with CXCR3-negative naive cells).

To note about this clonotype: Its antigen is as yet unknown.

The clonotype comes from a human donor in good health. Some clones in this sample may be carry-over from other donors' samples. Specimen: naive CXCR3+ CD8+ T cells from blood. Subset of the sample: CD45RO-CCR7+CD27+CD95- naive CD8+ T cells expressing CXCR3 (TNR3+). The chain couples TRBV7-9 to TRBJ1-2. This CDR3 is CASSLDPGSNGYTF. Supplemented by reference TRBV7-9 and TRBJ1-2, the full variable domain reads DTGVSQNPRHKITKRGQNVTFRCDPISEHNRLYWYRQTLGQGPEFLTYFQNEAQLEKSRLLSDRFSAERPKGSFSTLEIQRTEQGDSAMYLCASSLDPGSNGYTFGSGTRLTVV.